The rows below give T cell receptor beta chains drawn from one sample of a study of human T cells and chemical hapten exposure. One entry per CDR3 protein, called by TCRdb with MiXCR from the RACE reads. In the table there are over 70,000 distinct CDR3 sequences, 8.5% of which are singletons. This material consisted of whole blood, taken in connection with sensitization to the hapten diphenylcyclopropenone (DPC). The receptors shown here come from a woman aged 45-65 years with alopecia areata. Some clones in this sample may be carry-over from other donors' samples. The conserved cysteine and the conserved F or W are not part of the CDR3 here.

J	V	CDR3
TRBJ1-1	TRBV7-2	ASSPRLTNTEAF
TRBJ2-3	TRBV10-3	AISDRGATDTQY
TRBJ1-1	TRBV4-1	ASSQGWGPGTEAF
TRBJ2-5	TRBV2	ASSEGASGGPGTQY
TRBJ2-5	TRBV10-2	ASVGLAVQETQY
TRBJ1-1	TRBV2	ASSEARGAFEAF
TRBJ1-4	TRBV4-1	ASSQDNGLQLF
TRBJ1-6	TRBV12-3/TRBV12-4	ASSLGGGGNSPLH
TRBJ2-6	TRBV6-5	ASSYGGGAAGANVLT
TRBJ1-1	TRBV7-9	ASSLRGGQGMHTEAF
TRBJ1-4	TRBV5-4	ASSSGTANEKLF
TRBJ1-2	TRBV10-3	ANKGDTGGYGYT
TRBJ2-3	TRBV7-8	ASSGRTSGATDTQY
TRBJ1-6	TRBV6-1	ASSVVGPGSNSPLH
TRBJ1-1	TRBV6-2/TRBV6-3	ASARTEAF
TRBJ2-7	TRBV10-3	AISEGAQIEQY
TRBJ2-1	TRBV12-3/TRBV12-4	ASSLGTSGSAEQF
TRBJ2-7	TRBV29-1	SVAFKPGAGYEQY
TRBJ1-1	TRBV3-1	ASSRTENTEAF
TRBJ2-1	TRBV3-1	ASSQVRLAGLEEQF
TRBJ2-7	TRBV16	ASSQSASGELL
TRBJ1-4	TRBV7-6	ASSPRDRGLF
TRBJ2-1	TRBV15	ATSFTAGPNEQF
TRBJ2-7	TRBV27	ASSSHRERARPLSYEQY
TRBJ1-2	TRBV3-1	ASSQEFGQGDYGYT
TRBJ2-3	TRBV7-8	ASSLGLPTDTQY
TRBJ2-6	TRBV6-2/TRBV6-3	ASSYPQALSGANVLT
TRBJ1-1	TRBV11-2	ASSLEGGSTEAF
TRBJ1-2	TRBV12-5	ASGSWDSNYGYT
TRBJ2-5	TRBV27	ASSTEATGNRETQY
TRBJ2-1	TRBV29-1	TIKGGGGASYNEQF
TRBJ2-7	TRBV18	ASSWDRRDEQY
TRBJ2-1	TRBV12-3/TRBV12-4	ASSFGLGGGKQF
TRBJ2-7	TRBV5-8	ASSLGLAVSYEQY
TRBJ2-1	TRBV11-1	ASSLLAGSYNEQF
TRBJ2-7	TRBV12-3/TRBV12-4	ASRGQGLEQY
TRBJ1-2	TRBV20-1	SARDVTDYGYT
TRBJ1-3	TRBV18	ASSSKGAEDTIY
TRBJ2-2	TRBV18	ASSPNQGLTNTGELF
TRBJ2-2	TRBV6-5	ASGHTGELF
TRBJ2-3	TRBV7-9	ASSLGTSTDTQY
TRBJ2-1	TRBV7-2	ASSLVIAGDRNEQF
TRBJ2-3	TRBV4-1	ASSQVQGSTDTQY
TRBJ2-5	TRBV6-2/TRBV6-3	ASSFGTSRRETQY
TRBJ2-5	TRBV6-5	ASSSGLRSGQY
TRBJ1-6	TRBV12-3/TRBV12-4	ASIDAGREYNSPLH
TRBJ2-2	TRBV5-1	ASSWRGSAGELF
TRBJ1-2	TRBV12-3/TRBV12-4	ASSSEGAGGYT
TRBJ2-3	TRBV4-1	ASSPPGGLALISTDTQY
TRBJ2-4	TRBV21-1	ASVGALAKNIQY
TRBJ1-3	TRBV7-9	ASSTGTGLSGNTIY
TRBJ2-7	TRBV2	ATAWDSTYEQY
TRBJ2-1	TRBV12-3/TRBV12-4	ASGFHSGTYNEQF
TRBJ2-7	TRBV10-3	AISLEGEQY
TRBJ2-3	TRBV11-2	ASSPSPGQGAQGTQY